The source of this T cell receptor (beta chain) is a study of cytomegalovirus exposure and HLA in healthy donors. The data were produced by immunoSEQ multiplex PCR, yet TCRdb's version contains in-frame clones alone and is incomplete. The table lists about 120,000 clones, 90% to 97% of them singletons. Points from the study as a whole: According to a subsequent analysis, TCR clusters identified in the first cohort showed a tendency to co-occur across the roughly 110 validation repertoires. Most TCR sequences were uncommon, yet certain public TCRs appeared in many donors. Published work reported that the classifier diagnosed cytomegalovirus status with high specificity and sensitivity.

Germline values: CDR1 LGHNT, CDR2 FRNRAP. This CDR3 is built from 12 residues. The V and J ends lost 5 bases and 6 bases respectively, with 11 bases between them. The approximately 120-subject validation cohort, separate from the 666-subject first cohort, included the donors. As to this clone: Its antigen is not identified.

The V call is TRBV12-5, the J call TRBJ2-7, with D hard to call. The sequence derives from a man aged 18-30 years in good health and CMV-seronegative. The sequencing sample was made of PBMCs. The CDR3 coding sequence is TGTGCTAGTGGTGCAACGGGTGTCGAGCAGTACTTC. This encodes CASGATGVEQYF.